Listed here are 9 T cell receptor beta chains from one sample, sequenced in a study of long-term antiretroviral therapy in people with HIV. Run at survey level, the immunoSEQ assay was version v3.0. Assay used: immunoSEQ multiplex PCR; TCRdb lists only in-frame clones, some missing. The repertoire has over 30,000 clones, less than 98% of them found once; the top ten carry around 3.1%. The source was unsorted PBMCs, collected 6.9 years after starting antiretroviral therapy. These receptors originate from a man younger than 45 with HIV.

The chain couples TRBV28 to TRBJ1-5, with 9 bases identical to TRBD1. This CDR3 has 16 residues. V gave up 7 bases and J gave up 5 bases; unmatched junction bases: 12. CDR1 is MDHEN and CDR2 is SYDVKM in the germline V gene. The CDR3 DNA follows: TGTGCCAGCAACCCGGGGGACAGGGTAGTGGATCAGCCCCAGCATTTT. This gives the protein CASNPGDRVVDQPQHF. The complete variable domain, with remaining parts taken from reference TRBV28 and TRBJ1-5, reads DVKVTQSSRYLVKRTGEKVFLECVQDMDHENMFWYRQDPGLGLRLIYFSYDVKMKEKGDIPEGYSVSREKKERFSLILESASTNQTSMYLCASNPGDRVVDQPQHFGDGTRLSIL.

The chain employs TRBV7-3 and TRBJ2-3; TRBD2 matches at 7 bases. The CDR3 totals 14 residues. The V segment lost 5 bases and the J segment 1 base; nucleotides outside the gene matches: 3. Germline V gene data show CDR1 as SGHTA and CDR2 as FQGTGA. In DNA, the CDR3 is TGTGCCAGCAGCCCGGCGGGGGGCACAGATACGCAGTATTTT. Its protein is CASSPAGGTDTQYF.

The chain uses TRBV7-9 and TRBJ1-4; 7 nucleotides agree with TRBD1. With V trimmed by 5 bases and J by 10 bases, 10 bases remained unmatched. This CDR3 has 14 amino acids. Per germline, CDR1 SEHNR and CDR2 FQNEAQ (reference sequence). In DNA form, the CDR3 reads TGTGCCAGCAGCCCCGACAGGGCGAGTGCAAAACTGTTTTTT. Translated, it gives CASSPDRASAKLFF.

V gene TRBV5-6 combines with J gene TRBJ2-3; 8 bases are a match to TRBD1. The CDR3 extends over 15 amino acids. Germline V gene lookup returns CDR1 SGHDT and CDR2 YYEEEE. V was pared by 7 bases and J by 4 bases, with 11 bases of the junction left unmatched. The CDR3 loop is CASLGWTGTPDTQYF. Here the CDR3 DNA reads TGTGCCAGCTTGGGCTGGACAGGGACTCCAGATACGCAGTATTTT.

The V call is TRBV5-6, the J call TRBJ2-7; a weak D match, TRBD1 (6 bases). The length of the CDR3 is 14 residues. The V gene lost 7 bases and the J gene lost 3 bases, with 17 bases spanning the gap. Germline CDR1 reads SGHDT; CDR2 reads YYEEEE. CDR3 loop: CASSRQAVHYEQYF. CDR3 nucleotides: TGTGCCAGCTCGAGACAGGCCGTTCACTACGAGCAGTACTTC.

CDR3 in amino acids: CASSTRQGDSTEAFF. The CDR3 DNA follows: TGTGCCAGCAGCACGCGACAGGGAGATAGCACTGAAGCTTTCTTT. The genes are TRBV21-1 and TRBJ1-1; the DNA was not used to check the table's D call, TRBD1. TRBV21-1 represents a pseudogene. The CDR3 is 15 residues long.

This sequence joins TRBV5-6 and TRBJ1-4; D ambiguous. Germline CDR1 SGHDT, CDR2 YYEEEE. CDR3 size: 13 residues. V gave up 0 bases and J gave up 7 bases, with 7 bases separating them. CDR3: CASSLALGEKLFF. Written as DNA, the CDR3 is TGTGCCAGCAGCTTGGCCCTGGGTGAAAAACTGTTTTTT.

The rearrangement uses TRBV7-9 and TRBJ2-3; 12 positions agree with TRBD2. This CDR3 contains 14 residues. V was pared by 8 bases and J by 6 bases, with 6 bases of the junction left unmatched. From germline, CDR1 is SEHNR and CDR2 FQNEAQ (reference sequence). The CDR3 nucleotides are TGTGCCAGCCAGCTAGCGGGGGGGCCCGATACGCAGTATTTT. It codes for CASQLAGGPDTQYF. The full variable domain, in which reference TRBV7-9 and TRBJ2-3 provide the parts outside the CDR3, is DTGVSQNPRHKITKRGQNVTFRCDPISEHNRLYWYRQTLGQGPEFLTYFQNEAQLEKSRLLSDRFSAERPKGSFSTLEIQRTEQGDSAMYLCASQLAGGPDTQYFGPGTRLTVL.

This chain joins TRBV7-9 and TRBJ1-1; D call uncertain. Per the germline V gene, CDR1 is SEHNR and CDR2 is FQNEAQ (reference sequence). V shed 4 bases and J shed 0 bases, with 9 bases lying between them. The CDR3 is 14 amino acids. The CDR3 sequence: CASSSQLMNTEAFF. CDR3 coding DNA: TGTGCCAGCAGCTCACAGTTGATGAACACTGAAGCTTTCTTT.